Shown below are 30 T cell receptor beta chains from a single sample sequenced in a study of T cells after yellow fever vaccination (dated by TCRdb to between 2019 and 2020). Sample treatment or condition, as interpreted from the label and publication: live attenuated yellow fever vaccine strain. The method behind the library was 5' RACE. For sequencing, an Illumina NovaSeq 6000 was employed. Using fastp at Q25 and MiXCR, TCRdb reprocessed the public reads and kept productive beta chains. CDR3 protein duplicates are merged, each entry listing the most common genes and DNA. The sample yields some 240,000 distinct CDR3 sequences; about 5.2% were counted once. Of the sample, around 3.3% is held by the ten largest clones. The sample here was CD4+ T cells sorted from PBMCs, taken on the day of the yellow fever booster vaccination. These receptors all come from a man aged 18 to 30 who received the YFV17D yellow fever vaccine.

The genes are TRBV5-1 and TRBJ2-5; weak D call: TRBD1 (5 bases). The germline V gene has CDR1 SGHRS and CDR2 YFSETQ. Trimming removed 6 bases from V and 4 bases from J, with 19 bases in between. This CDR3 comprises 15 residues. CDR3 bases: TGCGCCAGCACCCCCAGGGCCCGGAATAGAGAGACCCAGTACTTC. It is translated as CASTPRARNRETQYF.

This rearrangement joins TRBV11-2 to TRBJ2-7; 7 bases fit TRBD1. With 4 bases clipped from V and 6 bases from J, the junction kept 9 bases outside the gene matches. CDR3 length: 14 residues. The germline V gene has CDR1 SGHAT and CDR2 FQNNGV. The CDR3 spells CASSSVRGIGEQYV. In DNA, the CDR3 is TGTGCCAGCAGCTCCGTCAGGGGGATAGGCGAGCAGTACGTC.

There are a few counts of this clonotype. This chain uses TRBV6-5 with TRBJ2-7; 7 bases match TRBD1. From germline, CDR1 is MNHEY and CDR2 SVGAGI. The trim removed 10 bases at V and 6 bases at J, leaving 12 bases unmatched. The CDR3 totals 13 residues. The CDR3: CATRDSEGFEQYF. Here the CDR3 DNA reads TGTGCCACGAGGGACAGCGAAGGTTTCGAGCAGTACTTC.

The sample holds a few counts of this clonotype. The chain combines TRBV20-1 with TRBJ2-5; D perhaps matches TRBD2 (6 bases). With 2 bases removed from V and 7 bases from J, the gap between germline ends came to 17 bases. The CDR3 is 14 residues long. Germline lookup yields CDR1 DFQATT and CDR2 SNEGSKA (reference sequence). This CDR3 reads CSARPGGPRGTQYF. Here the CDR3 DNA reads TGCAGTGCTAGACCCGGGGGACCGCGGGGGACCCAGTACTTC.

CDR3 protein: CASSYSAGAGYEQYV. CDR3 DNA sequence: TGTGCCAGCAGTTACTCGGCGGGGGCGGGGTACGAGCAGTACGTC. The V and J genes are TRBV6-5 and TRBJ2-7; D perhaps matches TRBD2 (7 bases). The V end was cut by 0 bases, the J end by 4 bases, with 13 bases between. CDR3 length: 15 amino acids. Per germline, CDR1 MNHEY and CDR2 SVGAGI.

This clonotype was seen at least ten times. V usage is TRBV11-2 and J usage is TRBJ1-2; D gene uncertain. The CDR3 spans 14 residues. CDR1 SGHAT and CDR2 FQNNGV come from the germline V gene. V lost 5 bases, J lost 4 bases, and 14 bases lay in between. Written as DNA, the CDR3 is TGTGCCAGCAGCGCTAACAGACGACCCTATGGCTACACCTTC. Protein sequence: CASSANRRPYGYTF.

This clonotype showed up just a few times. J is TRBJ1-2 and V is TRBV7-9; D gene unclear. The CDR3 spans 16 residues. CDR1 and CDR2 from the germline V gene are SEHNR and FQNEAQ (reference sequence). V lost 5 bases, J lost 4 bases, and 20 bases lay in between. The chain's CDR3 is CASSPWTGPSFYGYTF. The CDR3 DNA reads TGTGCCAGCAGCCCTTGGACCGGGCCCTCCTTCTATGGCTACACCTTC.

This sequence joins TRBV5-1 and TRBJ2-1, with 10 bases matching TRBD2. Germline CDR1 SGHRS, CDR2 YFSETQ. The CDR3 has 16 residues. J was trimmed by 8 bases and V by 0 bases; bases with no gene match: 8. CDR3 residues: CASSLGIAGGLDEQFF. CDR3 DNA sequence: TGCGCCAGCAGCTTGGGAATAGCGGGGGGTTTAGATGAGCAGTTCTTC.

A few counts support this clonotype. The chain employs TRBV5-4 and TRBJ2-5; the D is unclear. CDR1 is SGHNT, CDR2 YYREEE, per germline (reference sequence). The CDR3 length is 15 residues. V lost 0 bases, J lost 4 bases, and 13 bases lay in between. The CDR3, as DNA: TGTGCCAGCAGCTTGGGGTCTGGGATGGGAGAGACCCAGTACTTC. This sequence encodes CASSLGSGMGETQYF.

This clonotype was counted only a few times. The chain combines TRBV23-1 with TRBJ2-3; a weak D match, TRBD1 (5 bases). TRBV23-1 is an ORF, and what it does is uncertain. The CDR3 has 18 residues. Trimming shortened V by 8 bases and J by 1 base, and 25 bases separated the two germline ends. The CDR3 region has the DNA TGCGCCAGCGACAAGGCACCGGAGTCTTGGGGCGGCACAGATACGCAGTATTTT. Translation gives CASDKAPESWGGTDTQYF.

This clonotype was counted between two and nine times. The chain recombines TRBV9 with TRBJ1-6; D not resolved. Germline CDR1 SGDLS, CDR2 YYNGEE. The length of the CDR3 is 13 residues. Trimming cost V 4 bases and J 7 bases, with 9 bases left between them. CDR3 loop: CASSRETNSPLHF. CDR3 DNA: TGTGCCAGCAGCCGGGAAACAAATTCACCCCTCCACTTT.

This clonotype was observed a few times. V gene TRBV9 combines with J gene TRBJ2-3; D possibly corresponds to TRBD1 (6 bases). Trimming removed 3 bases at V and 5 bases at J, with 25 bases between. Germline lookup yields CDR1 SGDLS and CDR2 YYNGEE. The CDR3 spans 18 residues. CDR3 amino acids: CASSAYSGQRTAGDTQYF. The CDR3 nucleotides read TGTGCCAGCAGCGCGTATTCAGGACAGCGGACCGCTGGAGATACGCAGTATTTT.

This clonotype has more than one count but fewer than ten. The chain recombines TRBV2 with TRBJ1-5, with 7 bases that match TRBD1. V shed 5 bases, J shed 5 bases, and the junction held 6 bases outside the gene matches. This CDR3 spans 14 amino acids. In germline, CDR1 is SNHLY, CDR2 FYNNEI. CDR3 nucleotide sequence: TGTGCCAGCAGTAAAGACAGGGCGGATCAGCCCCAGCATTTT. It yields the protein CASSKDRADQPQHF. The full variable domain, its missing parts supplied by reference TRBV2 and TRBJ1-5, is EPEVTQTPSHQVTQMGQEVILRCVPISNHLYFYWYRQILGQKVEFLVSFYNNEISEKSEIFDDQFSVERPDGSNFTLKIRSTKLEDSAMYFCASSKDRADQPQHFGDGTRLSIL.

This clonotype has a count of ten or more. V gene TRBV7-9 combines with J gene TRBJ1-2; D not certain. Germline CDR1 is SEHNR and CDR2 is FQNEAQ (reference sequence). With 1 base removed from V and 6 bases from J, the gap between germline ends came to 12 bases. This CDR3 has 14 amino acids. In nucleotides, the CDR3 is TGTGCCAGCAGCTTAGTGGAGGGAGTAGATGGCTACACCTTC. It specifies CASSLVEGVDGYTF.

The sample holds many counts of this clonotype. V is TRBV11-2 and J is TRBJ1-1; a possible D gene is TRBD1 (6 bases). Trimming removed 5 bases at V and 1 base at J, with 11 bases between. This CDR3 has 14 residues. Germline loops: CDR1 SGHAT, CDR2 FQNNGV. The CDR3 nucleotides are TGTGCCAGCAGCCAAACAGGGACGAACACTGAAGCTTTCTTT. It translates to CASSQTGTNTEAFF.

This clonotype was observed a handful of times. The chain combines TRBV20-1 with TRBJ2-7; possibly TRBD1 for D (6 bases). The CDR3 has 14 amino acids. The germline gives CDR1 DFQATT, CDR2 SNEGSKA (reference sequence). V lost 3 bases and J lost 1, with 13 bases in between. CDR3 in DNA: TGCAGTGCTAGGCGTGCTACAGGGTCCTACGAGCAGTACGTC. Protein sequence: CSARRATGSYEQYV.

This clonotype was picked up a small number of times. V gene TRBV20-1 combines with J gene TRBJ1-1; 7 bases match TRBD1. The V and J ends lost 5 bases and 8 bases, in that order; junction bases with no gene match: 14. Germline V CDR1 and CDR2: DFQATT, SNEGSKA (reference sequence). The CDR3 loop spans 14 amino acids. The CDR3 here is CSAPRTGREGEAFF. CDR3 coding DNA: TGCAGTGCTCCCCGGACAGGCCGGGAGGGGGAAGCTTTCTTT.

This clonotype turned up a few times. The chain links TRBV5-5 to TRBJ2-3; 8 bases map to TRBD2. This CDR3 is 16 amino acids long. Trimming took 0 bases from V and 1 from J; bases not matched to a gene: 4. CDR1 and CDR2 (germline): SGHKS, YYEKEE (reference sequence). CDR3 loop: CASSLVLRGGTDTQYF. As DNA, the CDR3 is TGTGCCAGCAGCTTGGTTCTGCGGGGGGGCACAGATACGCAGTATTTT.

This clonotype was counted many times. CDR3 nucleotides: TGTGCCAGCAGCACCTTGACAGGGGGCTTGGCAGATACGCAGTATTTT. It specifies CASSTLTGGLADTQYF. The V gene is TRBV9, the J gene TRBJ2-3; TRBD1 matches at 10 bases. The CDR3 is 16 residues long. Germline CDR1 reads SGDLS; CDR2 reads YYNGEE. Trimming cost V 4 bases and J 4 bases; bases outside gene matches: 9.

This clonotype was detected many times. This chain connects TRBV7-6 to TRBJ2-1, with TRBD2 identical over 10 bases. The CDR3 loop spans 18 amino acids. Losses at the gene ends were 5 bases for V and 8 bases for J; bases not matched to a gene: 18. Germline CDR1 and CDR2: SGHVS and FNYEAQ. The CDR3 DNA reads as TGTGCCAGCAGCCCGGCCCAAAGGGAGCGGGGGGGCCAGGATGAGCAGTTCTTC. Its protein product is CASSPAQRERGGQDEQFF.

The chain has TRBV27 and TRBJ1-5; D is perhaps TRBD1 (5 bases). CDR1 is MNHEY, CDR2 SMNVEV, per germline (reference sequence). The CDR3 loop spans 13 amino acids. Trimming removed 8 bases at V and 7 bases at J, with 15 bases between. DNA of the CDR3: TGTGCCAGCGGCGGCAGGGAGAGGCAGCCCCAGCATTTT. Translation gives CASGGRERQPQHF.

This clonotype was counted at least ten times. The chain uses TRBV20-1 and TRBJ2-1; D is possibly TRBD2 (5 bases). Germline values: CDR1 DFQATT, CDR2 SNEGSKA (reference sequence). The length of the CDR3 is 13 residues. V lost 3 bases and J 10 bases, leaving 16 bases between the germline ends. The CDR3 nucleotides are TGCAGTGCTAGGGACTCTACCCAAAAGGAGCAGTTCTTC. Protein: CSARDSTQKEQFF.

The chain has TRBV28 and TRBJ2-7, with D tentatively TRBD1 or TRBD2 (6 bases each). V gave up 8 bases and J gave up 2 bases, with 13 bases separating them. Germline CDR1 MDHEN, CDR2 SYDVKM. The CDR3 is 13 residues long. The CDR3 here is CASGGPGAYEQYV. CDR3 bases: TGTGCCAGCGGGGGGCCGGGAGCCTACGAGCAGTACGTC.

As DNA, the CDR3 is TGCGCCAGCAGCCAAGGGGCAAATGGGGTAGCTGAAGCTTTCTTT. It specifies CASSQGANGVAEAFF. V gene TRBV4-3 combines with J gene TRBJ1-1; D remains unclear. Trimming took off 1 base at V and 6 bases at J, with 15 bases between the two ends. Germline V gene lookup returns CDR1 LGHNA and CDR2 YSLEER. CDR3 size: 15 residues.

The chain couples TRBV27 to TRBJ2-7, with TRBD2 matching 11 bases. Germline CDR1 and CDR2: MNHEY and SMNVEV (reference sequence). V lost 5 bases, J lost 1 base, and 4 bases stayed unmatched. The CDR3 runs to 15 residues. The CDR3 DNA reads TGTGCCAGCAGTATGGGGACTAGCGGTTCCTACGAGCAGTACTTC. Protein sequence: CASSMGTSGSYEQYF.

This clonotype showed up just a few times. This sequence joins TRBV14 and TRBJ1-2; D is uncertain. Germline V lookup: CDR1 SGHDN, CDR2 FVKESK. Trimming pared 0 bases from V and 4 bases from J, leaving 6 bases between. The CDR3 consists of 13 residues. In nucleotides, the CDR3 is TGTGCCAGCAGCCAAGATCACAGCTATGGCTACACCTTC. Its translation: CASSQDHSYGYTF. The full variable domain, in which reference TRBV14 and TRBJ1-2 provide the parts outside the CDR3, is EAGVTQFPSHSVIEKGQTVTLRCDPISGHDNLYWYRRVMGKEIKFLLHFVKESKQDESGMPNNRFLAERTGGTYSTLKVQPAELEDSGVYFCASSQDHSYGYTFGSGTRLTVV.

In DNA form, the CDR3 reads TGTGCCAGCAGCCGGGGGACGGCCACCTACTCTGGGGCCAACGTCCTGACTTTC. Protein sequence: CASSRGTATYSGANVLTF. The chain combines TRBV7-9 with TRBJ2-6; tentatively, D is TRBD2 (6 bases). Per germline, CDR1 SEHNR and CDR2 FQNEAQ (reference sequence). The CDR3 contains 18 residues. Trimming pared 5 bases from V and 0 bases from J, leaving 17 bases between.

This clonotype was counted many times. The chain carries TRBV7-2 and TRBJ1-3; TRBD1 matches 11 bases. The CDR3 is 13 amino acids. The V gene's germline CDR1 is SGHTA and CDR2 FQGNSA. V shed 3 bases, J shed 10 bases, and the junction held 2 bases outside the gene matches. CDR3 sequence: CASSFGTGGTIYF. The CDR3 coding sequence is TGTGCCAGCAGCTTTGGGACAGGGGGGACCATATATTTT.

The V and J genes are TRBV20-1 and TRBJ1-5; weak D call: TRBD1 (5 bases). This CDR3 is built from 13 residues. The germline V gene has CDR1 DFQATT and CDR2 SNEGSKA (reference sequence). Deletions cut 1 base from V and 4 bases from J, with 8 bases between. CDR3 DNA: TGCAGTGCTAGAGTAGGGGCAAATCAGCCCCAGCATTTT. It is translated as CSARVGANQPQHF.

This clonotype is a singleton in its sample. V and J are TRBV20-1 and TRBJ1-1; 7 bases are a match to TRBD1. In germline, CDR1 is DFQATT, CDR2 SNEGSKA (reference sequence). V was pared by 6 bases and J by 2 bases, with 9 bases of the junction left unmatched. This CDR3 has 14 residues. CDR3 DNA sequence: TGCAGTGCACGCCTCGGGACAGCTAACACTGAAGCTTTCTTT. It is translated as CSARLGTANTEAFF.